The subject of this entry is one T cell receptor beta chain. The antigen remains undetermined. This specimen belongs to a study of PD-1 blockade in mismatch repair-deficient tumors. Whole-study context: Patients had about a dozen mismatch repair-deficient cancer types, all previously treated and progressing. Findings and limits, study-wide: After pembrolizumab, tumor-resident clones rose rapidly, then generally contracted before radiologic responses.

TCRdb's copy holds only in-frame clones and misses some; the assay was immunoSEQ multiplex PCR. The repertoire has 100,000 to 150,000 clones, more than 70% of them found once; the top ten carry roughly 10%. There are 15 residues in the CDR3. Trimming took 7 bases from V and 0 from J, leaving 15 bases between them. Germline-derived CDR1 and CDR2 are SGHVS and FQNEAQ. TCR sequencing covered three patients who responded to pembrolizumab. This TCR derives from an adult with mismatch repair-deficient cancer. The specimen comprised peripheral blood, sampled approximately 71 weeks after starting pembrolizumab. V gene TRBV7-8 combines with J gene TRBJ1-1; D is undetermined. The DNA of the CDR3 is TGTGCCAGCAAGGAACAGACGGTCATGAACACTGAAGCTTTCTTT. Protein: CASKEQTVMNTEAFF.